This TCR beta chain is from a study of T cell repertoires in cytomegalovirus infection. For the study at large: Public TCR beta signatures were indicative of both CMV infection and a matching HLA type.

In TCRdb, the reads were re-called with MiXCR into one record per CDR3 protein. Of 500,000 or so distinct CDR3 sequences listed, more than 15% are singletons. The study's findings and limits: Clonotypes of TCR beta that were HLA-C-restricted and CMV-specific dominated the ex vivo response. Public TCR beta family frequency separated CMV-and-HLA carriers, including in an independent cohort.

This clonotype was observed many times. The antigen remains unidentified. Sequenced input: CD8+ T cells from PBMCs. The clonotype originates from a human donor in good health (CMV status not recorded). Some clones in this sample may be carry-over from other donors' samples.

This chain's CDR3 is CASSAGPFSGNTIYF. The CDR3 nucleotides are TGTGCCAGCAGCGCTGGACCTTTCTCTGGAAACACCATATATTTT. This chain connects TRBV7-6 to TRBJ1-3; the D is unclear. Trimming took 5 bases from V and 0 from J, leaving 11 bases between them. The CDR3 consists of 15 residues. Germline lookup yields CDR1 SGHVS and CDR2 FNYEAQ.